Listed below are T cell receptor beta chains from one sample, sequenced in a study of blood T cell repertoires in COVID-19. The data were produced by immunoSEQ multiplex PCR, yet TCRdb's version contains in-frame clones alone and is incomplete. The sample has 50,000 to 65,000 clones; roughly 76% are singletons. The sequenced sample consisted of peripheral blood. The receptors come from a woman in her sixties or seventies with acute or convalescent COVID-19. Each CDR3 is given with its conserved first and last residue. Each record gives: clone size, D gene, J gene, V gene, CDR3 DNA, CDR3 protein. The D gene is left open where the match is weak. Clone sizes are given selectively: once, few, many, or a class where the clone is expanded.

>-|TRBD1|TRBJ1-5|TRBV3-1/TRBV3-2
TGTGCCAGCAGCCAGGGACAGGGAATAGGAGCCCAGCATTTT
CASSQGQGIGAQHF
>-|-|TRBJ1-5|TRBV5-1
TGCGCCAGCAGCCTGGACAGCCTATATCAGCCCCAGCATTTT
CASSLDSLYQPQHF
>-|-|TRBJ1-1|TRBV14
TGTGCCAGCAGCCAAGCAGGGCCCCTGAACATTGAAGCTTTCTTT
CASSQAGPLNIEAFF
>-|-|TRBJ1-1|TRBV21-1
TGTGCCAGCAGCAAATTGAGGGCAGGCTCTGTGAACACTGAAGCTTTCTTT
CASSKLRAGSVNTEAFF
>once|TRBD2|TRBJ2-1|TRBV19
TGTGCCAGTAGAGGGTCCCTGGGTCTAGCGGGAGCGAACAATGAGCAGTTCTTC
CASRGSLGLAGANNEQFF
>once|TRBD1|TRBJ1-5|TRBV27
TGTGCCAGCAGTCGCCTAGACAGGGGGCGAAATCAGCCCCAGCATTTT
CASSRLDRGRNQPQHF
>-|-|TRBJ2-5|TRBV7-2
TGTGCCAGCAGCTTCGCCGGAAGGGGGGAGACCCAGTACTTC
CASSFAGRGETQYF
>few|TRBD1|TRBJ1-1|TRBV4-2
TGTGCCAGCAGCCAGGGGACAGGGGCGAACACTGAAGCTTTCTTT
CASSQGTGANTEAFF
>-|TRBD1|TRBJ1-5|TRBV5-4
TGTGCCAGCAGTCGGGACAGGGGGCACGGGCAGCCCCAGCATTTT
CASSRDRGHGQPQHF
>few|TRBD2|TRBJ2-2|TRBV5-4
TGTGCCAGCAGCCCCGGGGTAGCGGGGTACACCGGGGAGCTGTTTTTT
CASSPGVAGYTGELFF
>-|TRBD2|TRBJ2-5|TRBV2
TGTGCCAGCAAGAGAGGACTAGCGGGAGCCGGGTCAGAGACCCAGTACTTC
CASKRGLAGAGSETQYF
>few|-|TRBJ1-5|TRBV4-1
TGCGCCAGCAGCCAAGGGGGGGGGTTGGACAATCAGCCCCAGCATTTT
CASSQGGGLDNQPQHF
>-|-|TRBJ2-2|TRBV19
TGTGCCAGTAGTATGGGGCAGGGGAGCACCGGGGAGCTGTTTTTT
CASSMGQGSTGELFF
>-|TRBD1|TRBJ1-1|TRBV5-1
TGCGCCAGCAGCATATCAGGGGGTTCCAACACTGAAGCTTTCTTT
CASSISGGSNTEAFF
>-|TRBD2|TRBJ2-1|TRBV19
TGTGCCAGTAGTATAGAAGCCCTAGCGGGAGGAAATGAGCAGTTCTTC
CASSIEALAGGNEQFF
>-|-|TRBJ2-3|TRBV3-1/TRBV3-2
TGTGCCAGCAGCCCTAGCGTTACTAGCACAGATACGCAGTATTTT
CASSPSVTSTDTQYF
>-|TRBD1|TRBJ2-2|TRBV5-1
TGCGCCAGCAGCCAGGGGGAGTTGCGCACCGGGGAGCTGTTTTTT
CASSQGELRTGELFF
>-|TRBD1|TRBJ2-7|TRBV10-3
TGTGCCATCAGTGAGTCCGGACAGGGGGAATACGAGCAGTACTTC
CAISESGQGEYEQYF
>-|TRBD1|TRBJ1-2|TRBV5-1
TGCGCCAGCAGCTTGACGCAGGGGGGCCGAGGCTACACCTTC
CASSLTQGGRGYTF
>-|-|TRBJ1-2|TRBV5-5
TGTGCCAGCACCCGACAGGATAACTATGGCTACACCTTC
CASTRQDNYGYTF
>once|-|TRBJ2-5|TRBV2
TGTGCCAGCAGTAATCAGGGAGGACAAGAGACCCAGTACTTC
CASSNQGGQETQYF
>-|TRBD1|TRBJ2-5|TRBV5-1
TGCGCCAGCAGCGCGGTCGGGACAGCCACGCTCCGTCAAGAGACCCAGTACTTC
CASSAVGTATLRQETQYF
>-|-|TRBJ2-6|TRBV2
TGTGCCAGCAGTGTGGGGAGCTCTGGGGCCAACGTCCTGACTTTC
CASSVGSSGANVLTF
>few|-|TRBJ1-1|TRBV5-1
TGCGCCAGCAGCTTGGAACAGCCGATTAACCTGAACACTGAAGCTTTCTTT
CASSLEQPINLNTEAFF
>-|TRBD1|TRBJ1-1|TRBV2
TGTGCCAGCAGTAGACAGGGCACTGAAGCTTTCTTT
CASSRQGTEAFF
>-|-|TRBJ2-2|TRBV6-2/TRBV6-3
TGTGCCAGCAGTTCGAACCCTCGAGGCAGCGCGAACACCGGGGAGCTGTTTTTT
CASSSNPRGSANTGELFF
>-|TRBD2|TRBJ2-1|TRBV11-2
TGTGCCAGCAGCTTATTAGCGGGAGGGCCATCTGAGCAGTTCTTC
CASSLLAGGPSEQFF
>-|TRBD2|TRBJ2-3|TRBV6-5
TGTGCCTGCCTGGGCGGGAGGGTTTACACAGATACGCAGTATTTT
CACLGGRVYTDTQYF
>-|TRBD1|TRBJ1-5|TRBV10-3
TGTGCCATCAGGGGGGACAGTAGCAATCAGCCCCAGCATTTT
CAIRGDSSNQPQHF
>-|TRBD2|TRBJ2-1|TRBV5-4
TGTGCCAGCAGCTTATCGGGGGGACTTGAGCAGTTCTTC
CASSLSGGLEQFF